This paragraph reports one T cell receptor (beta chain). The entry originates in a study of blood T cell repertoires in COVID-19. Study summary: Spain, Italy and the United States supplied samples that represented acute and convalescent COVID-19. Sources were T cells, B-cell-depleted T cells, or PBMCs; the material itself was cDNA or gDNA.

CDR3 length: 15 residues. Germline V gives CDR1 SGHTA, CDR2 FQGNSA. V was pared by 3 bases and J by 7 bases, with 11 bases of the junction left unmatched. Participants reported their clinical history, and cohort assignment relied on those reports. In the original processing: Amplifying reference gene primers gave estimates of nucleated cell counts. The assay was immunoSEQ multiplex PCR, and TCRdb's table has in-frame clones only and misses some. Clone size and the V and J calls come from that table; the DNA yielded D and trimming. The repertoire consists of approximately 240,000 clones, with 87% occurring once and the leading ten covering 6% to 7%.

The TCR sequence derives from a woman in her 30s with acute COVID-19. The source material was PBMCs or T cells enriched from blood (not recorded which). The chain links TRBV7-2 to TRBJ2-7; 8 bases line up with TRBD2. The CDR3, as DNA: TGTGCCAGCAGCTTTGGGCGGGGGGCAGGAAGGGAGCAGTACTTC. Translated, it gives CASSFGRGAGREQYF.